This TCR beta chain emerged from a study of cytomegalovirus exposure and HLA in healthy donors. Germline CDR1 and CDR2: ENHRY and SYGVKD. Deletions cut 4 bases from V and 2 bases from J, with 8 bases between. CDR3 size: 13 residues. This clone was detected a few times. Its specificity is not known. This PCR relied on a set of 60 Vbeta primers and 13 Jbeta primers. Libraries were prepared by immunoSEQ multiplex PCR; TCRdb keeps only in-frame clonotypes and omits some of them. The table has approximately 290,000 clones, 80% seen once; the top ten hold about 0.28%. Study-wide results and caveats: A missense DCLRE1C variant was associated with V- and J-gene trimming of TCR beta chains in a later analysis, and an independent cohort replicated the association.

V gene TRBV10-3 combines with J gene TRBJ2-5; tentative D call: TRBD2 (6 bases). Sequenced material: PBMCs. The clonotype was recovered from a girl aged 2 to 10 in good health and CMV-seronegative. The CDR3: CAISAAGQETQYF. DNA of the CDR3: TGTGCCATCAGTGCGGCGGGGCAAGAGACCCAGTACTTC.